This TCR beta chain was sequenced in a study of cytomegalovirus exposure and HLA in healthy donors. Study-wide results and limits: In a later analysis, TCR association rates varied by HLA locus: DRB1 most, HLA-C fewest. According to an earlier analysis, most TCR beta V segments yielded productive rearrangements about 87% or about 30% of the time. It was shown in a later analysis that HLA-associated TCR beta chains were more clonally expanded than other, equally common chains. The study designated 150 or so TCR beta chains cytomegalovirus-associated.

60 Vbeta and 13 Jbeta primers were used in PCR. Sequencing used immunoSEQ multiplex PCR; TCRdb keeps in-frame clones, though not all of them. The data show about 100,000 clones, with around 79% seen just once and roughly 5% held by the top ten. Comment on this clone: Its antigen is not known.

The CDR3 extends over 17 amino acids. CDR1 is LGHNA, CDR2 YNFKEQ, per germline. Trimming took 2 bases from V and 3 from J; bases not matched to a gene: 6. The sequence came from a man in his 60s in good health and CMV-seropositive. The chain uses TRBV4-2 and TRBJ2-5; 13 bases are shared with TRBD2. The sample consisted of PBMCs. The CDR3 nucleotides read TGTGCCAGCAGCCAAATGGTAGGACTAGCGGGGGAAGAGACCCAGTACTTC. This codes for CASSQMVGLAGEETQYF.